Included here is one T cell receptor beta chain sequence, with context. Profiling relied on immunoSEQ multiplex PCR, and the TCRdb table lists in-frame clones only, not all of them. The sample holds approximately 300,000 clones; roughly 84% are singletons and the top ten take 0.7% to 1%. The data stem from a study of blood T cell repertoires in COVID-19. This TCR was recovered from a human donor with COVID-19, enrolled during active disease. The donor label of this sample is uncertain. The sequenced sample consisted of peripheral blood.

The DNA for the CDR3 is TGTGCCAGCAGCAGGACAGGGGTAAACTATGGCTACACCTTC. Translating it yields CASSRTGVNYGYTF. The rearrangement joins TRBV6-2 or TRBV6-3 to TRBJ1-2; 9 bases agree with TRBD1. Germline V gene lookup returns CDR1 MNHEY and CDR2 SVGEGT. The CDR3 has 14 residues. V lost 6 bases, J lost 2 bases, and 4 bases stayed unmatched.